These T cell receptor beta chains were read from a single sample in a study of vaccination and CD4 T cells after COVID-19. Each CDR3 protein is one row after TCRdb ran MiXCR on the PCR reads. The sample shows about 9,100 distinct CDR3 sequences, 28% of them seen only once. Their recognized antigens are unknown. What was sequenced was CD4+ T cells from blood, cultured in vitro. These receptors all come from a human donor in good health. Both conserved end residues are part of each CDR3. Each record gives: V gene, D gene, J gene, clone size, CDR3 protein, CDR3 DNA. A D gene is named only where the DNA matches it firmly. Size tells how often a clone was seen (once, few, many) or the class of an expanded clone, and some rows leave it out.

>TRBV20-1|TRBD1|TRBJ1-5|NA
CSARTRGRYNQPQHF
TGCAGTGCTAGGACCAGGGGGCGGTACAATCAGCCCCAGCATTTT
>TRBV6-2/TRBV6-3|TRBD1|TRBJ2-7|NA
CASSSTGKGYEQYF
TGTGCCAGCAGTTCGACAGGGAAGGGGTACGAGCAGTACTTC
>TRBV9|NA|TRBJ2-3|few
CASSGGTDTQYF
TGTGCCAGCAGCGGAGGCACAGATACGCAGTATTTT
>TRBV7-8|TRBD1|TRBJ1-5|few
CASSLYRGEGQPQHF
TGTGCCAGCAGCTTGTACAGGGGAGAGGGTCAGCCCCAGCATTTT
>TRBV7-8|NA|TRBJ2-7|NA
CASSATDGAYEQYF
TGTGCCAGCAGCGCGACGGACGGGGCCTACGAGCAGTACTTC
>TRBV5-1|NA|TRBJ2-3|NA
CASRDGDTQYF
TGCGCCAGCAGGGACGGAGATACGCAGTATTTT
>TRBV19|TRBD1|TRBJ2-1|NA
CASSDWTGAGSYNEQFF
TGTGCCAGTAGTGACTGGACAGGGGCCGGCTCCTACAATGAGCAGTTCTTC
>TRBV28|NA|TRBJ2-7|once
CASVQGLSYEQYF
TGTGCCAGCGTACAGGGCCTCTCCTACGAGCAGTACTTC
>TRBV5-4|NA|TRBJ2-1|NA
CASEGRTGQYNEQFF
TGTGCCAGCGAGGGTCGGACGGGTCAATACAATGAGCAGTTCTTC
>TRBV5-1|TRBD2|TRBJ2-3|NA
CASSPSGTDTQYF
TGCGCCAGCAGCCCTAGCGGGACAGATACGCAGTATTTT
>TRBV19|TRBD1|TRBJ1-5|NA
CASTPGGQGWQPQHF
TGTGCCAGTACCCCGGGAGGACAGGGATGGCAGCCCCAGCATTTT
>TRBV9|NA|TRBJ2-3|NA
CASSVDIRGSYTDTQYF
TGTGCCAGCAGCGTAGATATCAGGGGCTCCTACACAGATACGCAGTATTTT
>TRBV7-8|TRBD2|TRBJ2-3|NA
CASSRIAGGTDTQYF
TGTGCCAGCAGCCGTATAGCGGGAGGCACAGATACGCAGTATTTT
>TRBV29-1|NA|TRBJ2-3|NA
CSAEGRRADTQYF
TGCAGCGCAGAAGGGCGGCGCGCAGATACGCAGTATTTT
>TRBV28|TRBD1|TRBJ2-2|NA
CASKPGQGLTANTGELFF
TGTGCCAGCAAACCGGGACAGGGGCTAACGGCGAACACCGGGGAGCTGTTTTTT
>TRBV7-8|NA|TRBJ1-1|few
CASSLLWQPNTEAFF
TGTGCCAGCAGCTTATTGTGGCAGCCGAACACTGAAGCTTTCTTT
>TRBV7-9|NA|TRBJ1-1|few
CASSTGVYTEAFF
TGTGCCAGCAGCACCGGGGTGTACACTGAAGCTTTCTTT
>TRBV5-6|NA|TRBJ1-5|NA
CASSSRGGQPQHF
TGTGCCAGCAGCTCGAGGGGTGGTCAGCCCCAGCATTTT
>TRBV25-1|NA|TRBJ2-1|NA
CASSELGGSGKFSSYNEQFF
TGTGCCAGCAGTGAATTGGGGGGTAGCGGCAAGTTTAGCTCCTACAATGAGCAGTTCTTC
>TRBV25-1|TRBD1|TRBJ2-1|NA
CASSENTGQYLWEQFF
TGTGCCAGCAGTGAAAATACGGGACAGTATCTTTGGGAGCAGTTCTTC
>TRBV6-1|TRBD2|TRBJ2-3|few
CASSRTSGGTDTQYF
TGTGCCAGCAGTAGGACTAGCGGTGGCACAGATACGCAGTATTTT
>TRBV12-3/TRBV12-4|TRBD1|TRBJ1-1|few
CASSIRDSRNTEAFF
TGTGCCAGCAGTATCAGGGACAGTAGGAACACTGAAGCTTTCTTT
>TRBV12-3/TRBV12-4|NA|TRBJ2-7|NA
CASSFYEQYF
TGTGCCAGCAGTTTCTACGAGCAGTACTTC
>TRBV19|TRBD2|TRBJ2-1|NA
CASSISGSSYNEQFF
TGTGCCAGTAGTATTAGCGGGAGCTCCTACAATGAGCAGTTCTTC
>TRBV20-1|NA|TRBJ2-2|medium-sized
CSAPKTGELFF
TGCAGTGCTCCCAAGACCGGGGAGCTGTTTTTT
>TRBV19|TRBD2|TRBJ2-3|NA
CASSKGTSGSTDTQYF
TGTGCCAGTAGTAAAGGGACTAGCGGGAGCACAGATACGCAGTATTTT
>TRBV10-2|TRBD1|TRBJ2-7|NA
CASRGDSYEQYF
TGCGCCAGCAGGGGGGACAGCTACGAGCAGTACTTC
>TRBV24-1|TRBD2|TRBJ2-3|NA
CATSDSAGGPTDTQYF
TGTGCCACCAGTGATTCAGCGGGAGGGCCCACAGATACGCAGTATTTT
>TRBV18|NA|TRBJ1-5|NA
CASSLGSNQPQHF
TGTGCCAGCTCACTTGGGAGTAATCAGCCCCAGCATTTT
>TRBV19|NA|TRBJ1-1|once
CATSGHSNTEAFF
TGTGCCACCTCGGGACACTCGAACACTGAAGCTTTCTTT
>TRBV6-1|NA|TRBJ1-1|NA
CASRRVGSTEAFF
TGTGCCAGCAGGAGGGTTGGGAGCACTGAAGCTTTCTTT
>TRBV6-1|NA|TRBJ1-5|NA
CVSQAGNQPQHF
TGTGTCAGCCAGGCGGGGAATCAGCCCCAGCATTTT
>TRBV19|NA|TRBJ1-1|NA
CASRTANTEAFF
TGTGCCAGCCGGACAGCGAACACTGAAGCTTTCTTT
>TRBV7-9|NA|TRBJ1-1|NA
CASSLGGSTEAFF
TGTGCCAGCAGCTTAGGGGGGAGCACTGAAGCTTTCTTT
>TRBV15|TRBD2|TRBJ2-3|NA
CATSLPGLASLF
TGTGCCACCAGCCTACCGGGACTAGCGAGTCTTTTT
>TRBV20-1|NA|TRBJ2-5|NA
CSARHAQETQYF
TGCAGTGCTAGACACGCCCAAGAGACCCAGTACTTC
>TRBV5-1|NA|TRBJ2-1|NA
CASSLPPSDLNEQFF
TGCGCCAGCAGCTTGCCACCTTCGGATCTCAATGAGCAGTTCTTC
>TRBV7-9|NA|TRBJ1-2|few
CASSLGTDYGYTF
TGTGCCAGCAGCTTAGGGACGGACTATGGCTACACCTTC
>TRBV11-1|NA|TRBJ2-5|NA
CASSSQETQYF
TGTGCCAGCAGCTCCCAAGAGACCCAGTACTTC
>TRBV18|TRBD1|TRBJ2-6|NA
CASSLVGQGESRANVLTF
TGTGCCAGCTCCTTAGTGGGACAGGGCGAATCTAGGGCCAACGTCCTGACTTTC
>TRBV7-6|NA|TRBJ2-3|few
CASSLLARSTDTQYF
TGTGCCAGCAGCTTGCTAGCGCGGAGCACAGATACGCAGTATTTT
>TRBV6-1|NA|TRBJ1-5|medium-sized
CASSPQNKGNQPQHF
TGTGCCAGCAGCCCCCAAAACAAAGGCAATCAGCCCCAGCATTTT
>TRBV7-2|NA|TRBJ2-7|NA
CASSPFRAYEQYF
TGTGCCAGCAGCCCGTTCCGCGCCTACGAGCAGTACTTC
>TRBV28|NA|TRBJ2-7|NA
CASSFISMDYEQYF
TGTGCCAGCAGTTTCATCAGCATGGATTACGAGCAGTACTTC
>TRBV5-1|NA|TRBJ1-5|NA
CASSLEGHQPQHF
TGCGCCAGCAGCTTGGAAGGGCATCAGCCCCAGCATTTT
>TRBV18|TRBD2|TRBJ2-1|once
CASSSLPLTSGVYNEQFF
TGTGCCAGCTCATCGCTCCCCTTAACTAGCGGGGTCTACAATGAGCAGTTCTTC
>TRBV24-1|TRBD1|TRBJ1-5|few
CATSDWDRFLHF
TGTGCCACCAGTGATTGGGACAGATTTTTGCATTTT
>TRBV24-1|NA|TRBJ2-5|NA
CATSDSGPRVETQYF
TGTGCCACCAGTGACTCGGGCCCGCGGGTAGAGACCCAGTACTTC
>TRBV28|TRBD1|TRBJ2-7|NA
CASSLVQGAKEQYF
TGTGCCAGCAGTTTAGTTCAGGGGGCGAAGGAGCAGTACTTC
>TRBV14|NA|TRBJ1-2|NA
CASSQDIRGYTF
TGTGCCAGCAGCCAAGACATCCGGGGCTACACCTTC
>TRBV12-3/TRBV12-4|TRBD2|TRBJ2-3|NA
CASSPRLAGYTDTQYF
TGTGCCAGCAGTCCCCGACTAGCGGGGTACACAGATACGCAGTATTTT
>TRBV7-9|NA|TRBJ1-5|few
CASSPQGFNQPQHF
TGTGCCAGCAGCCCCCAGGGTTTCAATCAGCCCCAGCATTTT